This T cell receptor beta chain came from a study of T cells after yellow fever vaccination. In germline, CDR1 is SGHRS, CDR2 YFSETQ. This CDR3 contains 14 residues. This clonotype occurred many times. A read error may account for a junction end that differs from germline. Template switching by 5'RACE produced TCR cDNA, adding a universal primer site and UMIs. MiXCR, run by TCRdb on the 5' RACE reads, gives a single entry per CDR3 protein. The sample includes hundreds of thousands of distinct CDR3 sequences, approximately 6% of them seen just once. The TCR comes from a man aged 25-45 years who received the YFV17D yellow fever vaccine. The sequencing used PBMCs, collected 5 days after the yellow fever booster vaccination. The J gene is TRBJ2-7, the V gene TRBV5-1; either TRBD1 or TRBD2 may supply D (7 bases each). In DNA, the CDR3 is TGTGCCAGCAGCTTGGGAGGGGGCGATTACGAGCAGTACTTC. Amino acids: CASSLGGGDYEQYF.